The 3 T cell receptor beta chains given below trace back to one sample, sequenced in a study of blood T cell repertoires in COVID-19. Here immunoSEQ multiplex PCR was the method, and the copy in TCRdb shows in-frame clones only, minus some. The sample records approximately 190,000 clones, roughly 87% being singletons. Sequenced input: peripheral blood. These receptors originate from a middle-aged woman with acute or convalescent COVID-19.

The gene calls are TRBV5-1 and TRBJ2-2; D may be TRBD2 (6 bases). V lost 4 bases and J 6 bases, leaving 22 bases between the germline ends. This CDR3 is built from 17 residues. In germline, CDR1 is SGHRS, CDR2 YFSETQ. The CDR3 nucleotides read TGCGCCAGCAGCAGTCCCCCGGGGGTATCGGCATCCGGGGAGCTGTTTTTT. Its translation is CASSSPPGVSASGELFF.

The chain recombines TRBV11-2 with TRBJ2-2; D unresolved. Germline V CDR1 and CDR2: SGHAT, FQNNGV. Trimming cost V 4 bases and J 7 bases, with 4 bases left between them. The CDR3 spans 11 residues. The CDR3 spells CASSSLGELFF. CDR3 DNA sequence: TGTGCCAGCAGCTCCCTCGGGGAGCTGTTTTTT.

V and J are TRBV3-1 (or the pseudogene TRBV3-2) and TRBJ1-1; D is perhaps TRBD1 (6 bases). The length of the CDR3 is 13 residues. V gave up 4 bases and J gave up 3 bases, with 9 bases separating them. The germline V gene has CDR1 LGHDT and CDR2 YNNKEL (reference sequence). CDR3 amino acids: CASSPNRDTEAFF. DNA for the CDR3: TGTGCCAGCAGCCCCAACAGGGACACTGAAGCTTTCTTT.